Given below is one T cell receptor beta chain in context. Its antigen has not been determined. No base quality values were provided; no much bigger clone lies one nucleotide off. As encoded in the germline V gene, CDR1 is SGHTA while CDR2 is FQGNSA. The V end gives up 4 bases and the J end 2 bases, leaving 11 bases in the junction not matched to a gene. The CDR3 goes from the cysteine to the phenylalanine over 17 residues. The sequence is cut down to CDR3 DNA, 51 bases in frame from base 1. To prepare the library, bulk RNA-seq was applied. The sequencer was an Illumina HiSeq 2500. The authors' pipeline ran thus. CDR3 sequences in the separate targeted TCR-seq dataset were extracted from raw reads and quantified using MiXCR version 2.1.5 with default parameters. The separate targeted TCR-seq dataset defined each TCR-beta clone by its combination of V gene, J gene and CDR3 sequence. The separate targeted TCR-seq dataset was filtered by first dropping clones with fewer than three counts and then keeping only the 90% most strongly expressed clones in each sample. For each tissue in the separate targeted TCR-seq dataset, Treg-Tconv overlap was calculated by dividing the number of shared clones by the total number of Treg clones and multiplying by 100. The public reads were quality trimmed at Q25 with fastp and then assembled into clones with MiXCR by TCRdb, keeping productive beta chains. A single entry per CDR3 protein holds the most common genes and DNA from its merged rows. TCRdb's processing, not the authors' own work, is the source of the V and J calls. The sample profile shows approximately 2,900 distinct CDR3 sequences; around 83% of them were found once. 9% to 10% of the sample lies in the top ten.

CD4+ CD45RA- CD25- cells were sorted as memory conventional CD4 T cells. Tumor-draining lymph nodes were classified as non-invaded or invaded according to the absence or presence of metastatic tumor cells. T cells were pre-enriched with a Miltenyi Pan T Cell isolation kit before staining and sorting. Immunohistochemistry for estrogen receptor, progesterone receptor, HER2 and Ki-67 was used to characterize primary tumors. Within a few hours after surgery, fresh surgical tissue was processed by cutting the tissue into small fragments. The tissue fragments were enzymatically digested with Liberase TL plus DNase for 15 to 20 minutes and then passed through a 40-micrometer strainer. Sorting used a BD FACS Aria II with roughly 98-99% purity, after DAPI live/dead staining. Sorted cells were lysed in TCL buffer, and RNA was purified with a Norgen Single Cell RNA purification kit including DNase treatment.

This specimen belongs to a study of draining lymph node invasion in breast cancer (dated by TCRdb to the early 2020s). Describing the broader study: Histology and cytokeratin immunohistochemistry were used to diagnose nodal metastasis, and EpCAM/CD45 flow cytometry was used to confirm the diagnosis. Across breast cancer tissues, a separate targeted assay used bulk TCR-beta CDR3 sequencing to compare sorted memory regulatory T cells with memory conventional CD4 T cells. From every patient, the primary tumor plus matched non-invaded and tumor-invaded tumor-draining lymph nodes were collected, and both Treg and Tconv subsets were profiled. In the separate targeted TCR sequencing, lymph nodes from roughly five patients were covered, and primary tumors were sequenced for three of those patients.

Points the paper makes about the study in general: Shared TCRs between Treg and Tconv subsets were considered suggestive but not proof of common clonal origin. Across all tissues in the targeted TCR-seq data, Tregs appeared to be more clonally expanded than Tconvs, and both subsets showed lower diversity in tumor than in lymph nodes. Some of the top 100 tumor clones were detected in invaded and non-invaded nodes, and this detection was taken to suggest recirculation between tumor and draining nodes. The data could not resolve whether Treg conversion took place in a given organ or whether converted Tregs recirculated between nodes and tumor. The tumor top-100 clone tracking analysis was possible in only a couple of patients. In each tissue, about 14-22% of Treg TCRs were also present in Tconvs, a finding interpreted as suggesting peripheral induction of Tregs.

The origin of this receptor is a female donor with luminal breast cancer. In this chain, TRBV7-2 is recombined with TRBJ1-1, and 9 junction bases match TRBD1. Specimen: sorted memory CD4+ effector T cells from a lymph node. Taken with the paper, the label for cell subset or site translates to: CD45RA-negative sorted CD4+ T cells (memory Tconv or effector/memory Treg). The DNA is TGTGCCAGCAGCTCGGGACAGGGTTGGGGCATTAACACTGAAGCTTTCTTT. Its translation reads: CASSSGQGWGINTEAFF.